Listed below are T cell receptor beta chains from one sample, sequenced in a study of blood T cell repertoires in COVID-19. Some clones are missing from TCRdb's copy, which holds only in-frame ones; the method was immunoSEQ multiplex PCR. The data show 45,000 to 55,000 clones, 90% seen once. Sequencing was performed on peripheral blood. The source is a human donor in a cohort sampled during active COVID-19. Both conserved end residues are trimmed from each CDR3. Each record gives: V gene, clone size, CDR3 protein. Size tells how often a clone was seen (once, few, many) or the class of an expanded clone, and some rows leave it out.

V gene: TRBV2
clone size: once
CDR3 protein: ASSRQNYGYT

V gene: TRBV27
clone size: NA
CDR3 protein: ASSLSSFNEKLF

V gene: TRBV11-2
clone size: once
CDR3 protein: ASSLEQRSAYNEQF

V gene: TRBV27
clone size: NA
CDR3 protein: ASSSPIGPGSPLH

V gene: TRBV30
clone size: NA
CDR3 protein: AWSGRAIEQY

V gene: TRBV11-2
clone size: NA
CDR3 protein: ASSSPRWEENEQF

V gene: TRBV7-6
clone size: NA
CDR3 protein: ASSPDHRGSYGYT

V gene: TRBV6-5
clone size: NA
CDR3 protein: ATDRKETQY

V gene: TRBV5-6
clone size: NA
CDR3 protein: ASSLAGSGSSYEQY

V gene: TRBV7-8
clone size: NA
CDR3 protein: ASSQRWTSGRPFGEQF

V gene: TRBV4-1
clone size: few
CDR3 protein: ASSGGTGGRQPQH

V gene: TRBV27
clone size: NA
CDR3 protein: ASSPGQGSSNQPQH

V gene: TRBV20-1
clone size: NA
CDR3 protein: KETESYEQY

V gene: TRBV5-6
clone size: NA
CDR3 protein: ASSLAGSGRAGEQY

V gene: TRBV4-1
clone size: NA
CDR3 protein: ASSSPTKATGELF

V gene: TRBV6-1
clone size: NA
CDR3 protein: ASSEERSFYDNEQF

V gene: TRBV4-2
clone size: NA
CDR3 protein: ASSQVPGQGADEQF

V gene: TRBV25-1
clone size: NA
CDR3 protein: ASSDPRETSTDTQY

V gene: TRBV10-3
clone size: NA
CDR3 protein: AIARTSGDSGANVLT